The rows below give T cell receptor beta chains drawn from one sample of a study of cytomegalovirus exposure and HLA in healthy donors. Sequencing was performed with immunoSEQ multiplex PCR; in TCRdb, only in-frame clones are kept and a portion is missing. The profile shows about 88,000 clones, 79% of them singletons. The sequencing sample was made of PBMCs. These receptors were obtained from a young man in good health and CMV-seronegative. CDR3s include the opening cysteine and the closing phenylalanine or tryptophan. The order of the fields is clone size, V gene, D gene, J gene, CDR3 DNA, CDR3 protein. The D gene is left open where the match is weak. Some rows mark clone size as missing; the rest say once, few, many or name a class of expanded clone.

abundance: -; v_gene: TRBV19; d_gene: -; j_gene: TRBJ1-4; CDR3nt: TGTGCCAGTAGTCGACAGACTAATGAAAAACTGTTTTTT; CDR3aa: CASSRQTNEKLFF
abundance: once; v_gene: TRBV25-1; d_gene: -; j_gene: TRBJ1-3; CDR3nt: TGTGCCAGCAGTGATAGGGGTTACGGAAACACCATATATTTT; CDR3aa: CASSDRGYGNTIYF
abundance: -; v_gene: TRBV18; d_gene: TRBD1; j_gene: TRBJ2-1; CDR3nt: TGTGCCAGCTCACAGGGACAGAACAATGAGCAGTTCTTC; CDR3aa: CASSQGQNNEQFF
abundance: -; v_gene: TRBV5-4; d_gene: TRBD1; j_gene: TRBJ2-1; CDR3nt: TGTGCCAGCAGCTTGATCGGACAGGGATTAGTACAGCAGTTCTTC; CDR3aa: CASSLIGQGLVQQFF
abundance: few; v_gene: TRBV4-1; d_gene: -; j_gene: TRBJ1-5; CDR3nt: TGCGCCAGCAGCCAAGATCCACATGACAATCAGCCCCAGCATTTT; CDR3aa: CASSQDPHDNQPQHF
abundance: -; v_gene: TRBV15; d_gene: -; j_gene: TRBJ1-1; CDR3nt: TGTGCCACCAGCAGAGAAGGAGGAGACACTGAAGCTTTCTTT; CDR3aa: CATSREGGDTEAFF
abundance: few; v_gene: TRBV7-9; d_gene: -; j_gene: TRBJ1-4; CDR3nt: TGTGCCAGCAGCCCGAGGGCCGTTGAAAAACTGTTTTTT; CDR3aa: CASSPRAVEKLFF
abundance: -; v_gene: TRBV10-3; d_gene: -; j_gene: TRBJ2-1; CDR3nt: TGTGCCATCTCAGAAAACAATGAGCAGTTCTTC; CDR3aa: CAISENNEQFF
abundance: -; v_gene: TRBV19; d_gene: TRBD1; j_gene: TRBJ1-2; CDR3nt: TGTGCCAGTAGCGCTACAGGGGCACCGGGCGGCTACACCTTC; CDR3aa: CASSATGAPGGYTF
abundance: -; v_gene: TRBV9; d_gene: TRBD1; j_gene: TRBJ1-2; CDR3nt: TGTGCCAGCAGCGCCAGCCAGACAGGGCCCTATGGCTACACCTTC; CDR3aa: CASSASQTGPYGYTF
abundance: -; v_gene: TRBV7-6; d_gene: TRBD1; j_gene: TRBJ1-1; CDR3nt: TGTGCCAGCAGCCATATTACAGGGGGAACTGAAGCTTTCTTT; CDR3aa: CASSHITGGTEAFF
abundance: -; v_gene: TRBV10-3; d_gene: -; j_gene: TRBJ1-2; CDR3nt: TGTGCCATCAGTGATAATGTGGGGCAGGGAGGGAACTATGGCTACACCTTC; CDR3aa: CAISDNVGQGGNYGYTF
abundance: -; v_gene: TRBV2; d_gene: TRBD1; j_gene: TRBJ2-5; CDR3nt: TGTGCCAGCAGTGAAAGCCCCTACAGGGGCCAAGAGACCCAGTACTTC; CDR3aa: CASSESPYRGQETQYF
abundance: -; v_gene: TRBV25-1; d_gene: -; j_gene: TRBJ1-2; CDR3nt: TGTGCCAGCAGTGAATGGACACAGGGAGTCGGCTACACCTTC; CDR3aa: CASSEWTQGVGYTF
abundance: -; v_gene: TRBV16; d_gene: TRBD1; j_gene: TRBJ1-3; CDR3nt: TGTGCCAGCAGCCAATCAATAAGGGGACAGAGCTCTGGAAACACCATATATTTT; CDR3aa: CASSQSIRGQSSGNTIYF
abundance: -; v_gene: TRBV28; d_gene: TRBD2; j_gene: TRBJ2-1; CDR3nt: TGTGCCAGCAGTTCGGCGGGGGGGCCAAATGAGCAGTTCTTC; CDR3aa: CASSSAGGPNEQFF
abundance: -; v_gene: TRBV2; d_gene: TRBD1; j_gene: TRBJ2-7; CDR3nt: TGTGCCAGCAGCCGGGACAGGGATTACGAGCAGTACTTC; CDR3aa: CASSRDRDYEQYF
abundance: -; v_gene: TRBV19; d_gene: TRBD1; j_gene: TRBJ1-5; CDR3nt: TGTGCCAGTCATACTGGGACAGCCGATAGCAATCAGCCCCAGCATTTT; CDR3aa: CASHTGTADSNQPQHF
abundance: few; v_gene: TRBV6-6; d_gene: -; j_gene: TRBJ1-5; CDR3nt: TGTGCCAGCAGTTACTCGGAAAGGGGCCGCAATCAGCCCCAGCATTTT; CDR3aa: CASSYSERGRNQPQHF
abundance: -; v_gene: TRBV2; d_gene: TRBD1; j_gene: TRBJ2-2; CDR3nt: TGTGCCAGCAGTCGGGACAGGAACTCCGGGGAGCTGTTTTTT; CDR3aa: CASSRDRNSGELFF
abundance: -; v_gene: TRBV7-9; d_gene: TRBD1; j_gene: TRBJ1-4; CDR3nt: TGTGCCAGCAGCCTTTGGACAGGGGGCGCGGCAACTAATGAAAAACTGTTTTTT; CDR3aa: CASSLWTGGAATNEKLFF
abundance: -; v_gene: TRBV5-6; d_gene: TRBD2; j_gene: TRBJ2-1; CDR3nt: TGTGCCAGCAGCTTGTGGGCTAGCGGGGGGGGCTACAATGAGCAGTTCTTC; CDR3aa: CASSLWASGGGYNEQFF
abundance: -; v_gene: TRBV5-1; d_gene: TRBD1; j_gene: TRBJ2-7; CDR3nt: TGCGCCAGCAGCTCCGGGACAGGGCCCTACGAGCAGTACTTC; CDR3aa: CASSSGTGPYEQYF
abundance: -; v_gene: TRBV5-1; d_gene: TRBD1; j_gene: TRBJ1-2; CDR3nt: TGCGCCAGCAGCTCGGAACAGGGGGCCCTCTATGGCTACACCTTC; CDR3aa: CASSSEQGALYGYTF
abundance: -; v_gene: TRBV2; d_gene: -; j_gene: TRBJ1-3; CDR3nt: TGTGCCAGCAGCGGGAGAACAGGACCCTCTGGAAACACCATATATTTT; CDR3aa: CASSGRTGPSGNTIYF
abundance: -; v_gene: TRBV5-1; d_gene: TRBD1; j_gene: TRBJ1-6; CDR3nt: TGCGCCAGCAGCTCATGGGACAGGCGAGATAATTCACCCCTCCACTTT; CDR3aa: CASSSWDRRDNSPLHF
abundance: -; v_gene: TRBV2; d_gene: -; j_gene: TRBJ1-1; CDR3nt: TGTGCCAGCAGTGAAGAGGCTAGGGGCAGGGGCGCTTTCTTT; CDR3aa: CASSEEARGRGAFF
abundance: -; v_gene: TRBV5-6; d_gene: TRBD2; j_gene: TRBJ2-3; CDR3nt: TGTGCCAGCAGCTCTAGCGGGGGCACAGATACGCAGTATTTT; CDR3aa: CASSSSGGTDTQYF
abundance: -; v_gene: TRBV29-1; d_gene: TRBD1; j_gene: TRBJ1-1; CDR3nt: TGCAGCGTTGTGGGACAGATGAACACTGAAGCTTTCTTT; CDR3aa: CSVVGQMNTEAFF
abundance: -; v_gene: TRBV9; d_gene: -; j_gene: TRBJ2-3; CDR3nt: TGTGCCAGCAGCGTAGGTATAGATACGCAGTATTTT; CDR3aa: CASSVGIDTQYF
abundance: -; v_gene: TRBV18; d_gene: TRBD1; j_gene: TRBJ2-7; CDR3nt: TGTGCCAGCTCCTCCGGGACAGGGCCCACCGAGCAGTACTTC; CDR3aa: CASSSGTGPTEQYF
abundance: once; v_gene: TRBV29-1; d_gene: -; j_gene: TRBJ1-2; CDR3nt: TGCAGCGTTGACCTCCCGACAGGAACTAACTATGGCTACACCTTC; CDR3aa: CSVDLPTGTNYGYTF
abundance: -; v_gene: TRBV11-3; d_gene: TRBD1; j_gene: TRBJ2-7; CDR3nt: TGTGCCAGCAGCTTAGCCGGACAGGTCCTCTACGAGCAGTACTTC; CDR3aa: CASSLAGQVLYEQYF
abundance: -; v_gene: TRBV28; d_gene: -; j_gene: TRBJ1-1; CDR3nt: TGTGCCAGCAGTCTCAGACTGCGGGGGACTGAAGCTTTCTTT; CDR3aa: CASSLRLRGTEAFF
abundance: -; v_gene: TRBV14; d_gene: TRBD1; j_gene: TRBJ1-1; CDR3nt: TGTGCCAGCAGTCAAAGGGACAGGGTGAACACTGAAGCTTTTTTT; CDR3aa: CASSQRDRVNTEAFF
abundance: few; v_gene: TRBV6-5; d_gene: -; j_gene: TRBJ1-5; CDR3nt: TGTGCCAGCAGTATTACAGGGAACGGGCAGCCCCAGCATTTT; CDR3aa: CASSITGNGQPQHF
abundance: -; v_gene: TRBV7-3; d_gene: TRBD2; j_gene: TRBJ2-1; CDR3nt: TGTGCCAGCGGACTAGCGGGGGGGCCCTTCTCCTACAATGAGCAGTTCTTC; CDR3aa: CASGLAGGPFSYNEQFF
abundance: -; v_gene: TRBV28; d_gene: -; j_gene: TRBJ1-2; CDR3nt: TGTGCCAGCAGTTTACAGCGGGGGCAAAGCTATGGCTACACCTTC; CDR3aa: CASSLQRGQSYGYTF
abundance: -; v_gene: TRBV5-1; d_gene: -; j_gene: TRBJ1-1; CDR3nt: TGCGCCAGCGCCTCCCTCAGGGAAGGGGAAGCTTTCTTT; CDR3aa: CASASLREGEAFF
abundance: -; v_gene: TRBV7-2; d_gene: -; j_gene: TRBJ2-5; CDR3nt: TGTGCCAGCAGCACCTCGACAGGGACCCAGTACTTC; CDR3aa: CASSTSTGTQYF
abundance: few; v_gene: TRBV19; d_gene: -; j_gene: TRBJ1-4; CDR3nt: TGTGCCAGTACCATAGGGGGGGCAAATGAAAAACTGTTTTTT; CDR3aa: CASTIGGANEKLFF